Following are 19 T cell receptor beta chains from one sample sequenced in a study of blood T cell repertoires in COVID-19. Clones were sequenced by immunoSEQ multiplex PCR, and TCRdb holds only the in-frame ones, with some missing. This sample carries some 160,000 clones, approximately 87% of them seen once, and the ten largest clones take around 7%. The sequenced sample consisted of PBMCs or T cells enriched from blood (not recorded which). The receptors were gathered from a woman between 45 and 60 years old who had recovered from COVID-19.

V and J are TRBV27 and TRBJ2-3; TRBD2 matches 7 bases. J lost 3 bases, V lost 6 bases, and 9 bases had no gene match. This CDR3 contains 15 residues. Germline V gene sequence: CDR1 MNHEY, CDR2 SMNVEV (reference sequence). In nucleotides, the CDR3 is TGTGCCAGCAGGCTCCGGGGGGTGCTGACAGATACGCAGTATTTT. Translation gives CASRLRGVLTDTQYF.

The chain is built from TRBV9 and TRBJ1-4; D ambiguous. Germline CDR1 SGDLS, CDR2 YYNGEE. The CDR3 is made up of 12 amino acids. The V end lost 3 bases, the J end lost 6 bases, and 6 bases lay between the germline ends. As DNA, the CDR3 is TGTGCCAGCAGCGCCCTAGATGAAAAACTGTTTTTT. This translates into CASSALDEKLFF.

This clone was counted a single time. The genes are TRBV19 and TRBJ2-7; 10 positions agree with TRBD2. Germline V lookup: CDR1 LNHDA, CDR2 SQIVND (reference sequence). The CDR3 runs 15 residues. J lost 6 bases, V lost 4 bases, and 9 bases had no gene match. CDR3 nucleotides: TGTGCCAGTAGTACCCAAGCGGGGGGGCCGTTCGAGCAGTACTTC. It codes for CASSTQAGGPFEQYF.

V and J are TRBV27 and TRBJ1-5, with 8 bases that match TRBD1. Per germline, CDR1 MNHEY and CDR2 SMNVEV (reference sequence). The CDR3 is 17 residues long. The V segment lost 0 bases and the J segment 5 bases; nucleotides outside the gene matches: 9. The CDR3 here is CASSLSGTGQAYQPQHF. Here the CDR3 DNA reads TGTGCCAGCAGTTTATCGGGGACAGGCCAAGCGTATCAGCCCCAGCATTTT.

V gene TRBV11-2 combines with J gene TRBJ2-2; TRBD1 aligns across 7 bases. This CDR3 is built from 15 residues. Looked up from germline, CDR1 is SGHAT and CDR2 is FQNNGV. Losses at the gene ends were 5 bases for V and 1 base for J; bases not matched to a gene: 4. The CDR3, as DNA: TGTGCCAGCAGCCCGCGGACAGGGAACACCGGGGAGCTGTTTTTT. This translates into CASSPRTGNTGELFF.

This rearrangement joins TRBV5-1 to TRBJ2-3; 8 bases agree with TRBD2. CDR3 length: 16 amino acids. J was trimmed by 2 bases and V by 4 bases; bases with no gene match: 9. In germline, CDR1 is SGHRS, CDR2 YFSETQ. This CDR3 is CASSPGAGGTTDTQYF. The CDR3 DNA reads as TGCGCCAGCAGCCCGGGGGCGGGGGGCACCACAGATACGCAGTATTTT.

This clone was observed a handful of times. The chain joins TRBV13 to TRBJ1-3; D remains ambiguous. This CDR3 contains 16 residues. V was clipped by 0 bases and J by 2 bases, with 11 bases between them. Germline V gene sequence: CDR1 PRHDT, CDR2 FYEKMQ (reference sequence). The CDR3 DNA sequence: TGTGCCAGCAGCTTAGGCAGCGGGAGGCCTGGAAACACCATATATTTT. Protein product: CASSLGSGRPGNTIYF.

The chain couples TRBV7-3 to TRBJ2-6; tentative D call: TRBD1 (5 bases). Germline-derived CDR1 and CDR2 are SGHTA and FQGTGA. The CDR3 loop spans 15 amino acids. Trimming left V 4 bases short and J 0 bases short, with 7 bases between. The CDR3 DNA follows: TGTGCCAGCAGCTCAGGGTTCTCTGGGGCCAACGTCCTGACTTTC. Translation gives CASSSGFSGANVLTF. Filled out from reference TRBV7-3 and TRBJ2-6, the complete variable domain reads GAGVSQTPSNKVTEKGKYVELRCDPISGHTALYWYRQSLGQGPEFLIYFQGTGAADDSGLPNDRFFAVRPEGSVSTLKIQRTERGDSAVYLCASSSGFSGANVLTFGAGSRLTVL.

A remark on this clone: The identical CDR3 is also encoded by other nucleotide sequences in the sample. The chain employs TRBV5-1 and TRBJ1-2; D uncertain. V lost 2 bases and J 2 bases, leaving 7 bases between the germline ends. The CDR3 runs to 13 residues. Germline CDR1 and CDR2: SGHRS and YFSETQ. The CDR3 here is CASSFPGNYGYTF. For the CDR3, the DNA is TGCGCCAGCAGCTTTCCCGGGAACTATGGCTACACCTTC.

CDR3 amino acids: CASSLDPHIQAFF. The CDR3 nucleotides are TGTGCCAGCAGCTTAGATCCCCATATTCAGGCTTTCTTT. This chain uses TRBV7-9 with TRBJ1-1; no clear D gene. Germline assignment: CDR1 SEHNR and CDR2 FQNEAQ (reference sequence). The CDR3 length is 13 residues. V was pared by 1 base and J by 11 bases, with 14 bases between.

CDR3 nucleotide sequence: TGTGCCACCAGCAAATCACAGGAACCCACAGATACGCAGTATTTT. It yields the protein CATSKSQEPTDTQYF. The rearrangement uses TRBV15 and TRBJ2-3; possibly TRBD1 for D (5 bases). Per the germline V gene, CDR1 is LNHNV and CDR2 is YYDKDF (reference sequence). V was cut by 4 bases and J by 2 bases, with 13 bases left in between. The CDR3 has 15 residues.

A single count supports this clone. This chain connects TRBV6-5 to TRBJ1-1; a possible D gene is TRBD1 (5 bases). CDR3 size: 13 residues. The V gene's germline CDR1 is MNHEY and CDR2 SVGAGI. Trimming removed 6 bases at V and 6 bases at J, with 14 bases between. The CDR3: CASRTRGIAEAFF. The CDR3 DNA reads TGTGCCAGCAGAACACGGGGGATTGCTGAAGCTTTCTTT.

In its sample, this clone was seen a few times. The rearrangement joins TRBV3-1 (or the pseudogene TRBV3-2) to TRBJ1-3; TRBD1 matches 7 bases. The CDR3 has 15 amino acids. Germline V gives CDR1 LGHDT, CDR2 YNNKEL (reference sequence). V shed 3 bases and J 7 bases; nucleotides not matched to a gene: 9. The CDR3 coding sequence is TGTGCCAGCAGCCATGAACAGGGGTGGCGGAACACCATATATTTT. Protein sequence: CASSHEQGWRNTIYF.

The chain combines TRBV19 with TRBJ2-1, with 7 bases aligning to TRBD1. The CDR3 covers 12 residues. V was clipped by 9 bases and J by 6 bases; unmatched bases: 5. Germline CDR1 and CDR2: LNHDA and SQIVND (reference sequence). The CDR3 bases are TGTGCCAGCAAGGACAGGCTCAATGAGCAGTTCTTC. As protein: CASKDRLNEQFF.

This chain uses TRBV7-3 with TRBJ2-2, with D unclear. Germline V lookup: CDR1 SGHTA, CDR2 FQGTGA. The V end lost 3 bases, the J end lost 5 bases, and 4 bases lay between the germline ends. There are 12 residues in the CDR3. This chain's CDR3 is CASSFGTGELFF. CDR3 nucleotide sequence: TGTGCCAGCAGCTTCGGGACCGGGGAGCTGTTTTTT.

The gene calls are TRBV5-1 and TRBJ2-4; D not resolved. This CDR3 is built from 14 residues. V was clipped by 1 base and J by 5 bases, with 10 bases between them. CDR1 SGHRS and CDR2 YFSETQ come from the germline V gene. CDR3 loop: CASSLLPGENIQYF. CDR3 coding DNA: TGCGCCAGCAGCTTGCTTCCAGGCGAAAACATTCAGTACTTC. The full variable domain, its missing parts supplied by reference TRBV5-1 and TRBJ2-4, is KAGVTQTPRYLIKTRGQQVTLSCSPISGHRSVSWYQQTPGQGLQFLFEYFSETQRNKGNFPGRFSGRQFSNSRSEMNVSTLELGDSALYLCASSLLPGENIQYFGAGTRLSVL.

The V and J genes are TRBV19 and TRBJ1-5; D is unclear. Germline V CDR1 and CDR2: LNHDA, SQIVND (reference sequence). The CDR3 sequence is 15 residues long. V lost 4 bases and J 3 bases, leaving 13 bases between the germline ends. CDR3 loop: CASSRRWQDNQPQHF. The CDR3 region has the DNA TGTGCCAGTAGTAGGAGGTGGCAAGACAATCAGCCCCAGCATTTT. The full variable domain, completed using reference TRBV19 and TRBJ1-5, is DGGITQSPKYLFRKEGQNVTLSCEQNLNHDAMYWYRQDPGQGLRLIYYSQIVNDFQKGDIAEGYSVSREKKESFPLTVTSAQKNPTAFYLCASSRRWQDNQPQHFGDGTRLSIL.

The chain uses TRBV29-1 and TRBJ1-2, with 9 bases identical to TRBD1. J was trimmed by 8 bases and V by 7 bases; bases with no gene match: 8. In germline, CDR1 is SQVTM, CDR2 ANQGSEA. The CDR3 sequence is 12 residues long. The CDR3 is CSEMGQGSGYTF. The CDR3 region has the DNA TGCAGCGAGATGGGACAGGGTAGCGGCTACACCTTC.

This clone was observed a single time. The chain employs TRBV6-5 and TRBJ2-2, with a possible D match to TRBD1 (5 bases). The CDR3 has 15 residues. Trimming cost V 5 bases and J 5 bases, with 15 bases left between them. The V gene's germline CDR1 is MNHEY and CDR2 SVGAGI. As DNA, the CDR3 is TGTGCCAGCAGTCGACCCCGAGCAGGGACCGGGGAGCTGTTTTTT. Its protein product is CASSRPRAGTGELFF.